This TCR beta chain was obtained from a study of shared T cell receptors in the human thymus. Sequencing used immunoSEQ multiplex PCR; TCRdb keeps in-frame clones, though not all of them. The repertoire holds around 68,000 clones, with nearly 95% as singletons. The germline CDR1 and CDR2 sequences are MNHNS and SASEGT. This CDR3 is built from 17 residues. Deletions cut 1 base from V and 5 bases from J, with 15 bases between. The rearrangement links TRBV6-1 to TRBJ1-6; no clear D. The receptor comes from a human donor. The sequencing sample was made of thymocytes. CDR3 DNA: TGTGCCAGCAGTGAAGAGGACGCCGCCAGTGATAATTCACCCCTCCACTTT. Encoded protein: CASSEEDAASDNSPLHF.